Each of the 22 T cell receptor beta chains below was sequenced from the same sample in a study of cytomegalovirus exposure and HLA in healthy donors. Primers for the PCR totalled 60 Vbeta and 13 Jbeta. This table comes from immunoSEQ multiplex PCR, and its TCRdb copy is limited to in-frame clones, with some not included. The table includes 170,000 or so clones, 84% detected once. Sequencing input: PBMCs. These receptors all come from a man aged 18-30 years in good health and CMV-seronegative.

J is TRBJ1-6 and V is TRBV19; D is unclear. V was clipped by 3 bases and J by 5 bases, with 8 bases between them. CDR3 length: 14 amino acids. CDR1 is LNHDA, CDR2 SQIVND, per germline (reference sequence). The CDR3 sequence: CASSMSLNNSPLHF. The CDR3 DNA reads TGTGCCAGTAGTATGTCACTGAATAATTCACCCCTCCACTTT. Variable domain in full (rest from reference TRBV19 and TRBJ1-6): DGGITQSPKYLFRKEGQNVTLSCEQNLNHDAMYWYRQDPGQGLRLIYYSQIVNDFQKGDIAEGYSVSREKKESFPLTVTSAQKNPTAFYLCASSMSLNNSPLHFGNGTRLTVT.

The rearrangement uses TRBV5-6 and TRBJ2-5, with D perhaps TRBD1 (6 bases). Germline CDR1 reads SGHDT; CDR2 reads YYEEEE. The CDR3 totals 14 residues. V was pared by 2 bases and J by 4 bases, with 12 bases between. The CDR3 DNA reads TGTGCCAGCAGCTTCCAGGGGTCTAGAGAGACCCAGTACTTC. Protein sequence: CASSFQGSRETQYF. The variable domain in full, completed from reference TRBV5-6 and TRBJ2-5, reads DAGVTQSPTHLIKTRGQQVTLRCSPKSGHDTVSWYQQALGQGPQFIFQYYEEEERQRGNFPDRFSGHQFPNYSSELNVNALLLGDSALYLCASSFQGSRETQYFGPGTRLLVL.

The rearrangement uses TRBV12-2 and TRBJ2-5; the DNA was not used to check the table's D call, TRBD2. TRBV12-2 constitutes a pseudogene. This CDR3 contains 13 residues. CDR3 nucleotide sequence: TGTGCAAGTCGCTTCGGGTTTTCAGAGACCCAGTACTTC. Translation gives CASRFGFSETQYF.

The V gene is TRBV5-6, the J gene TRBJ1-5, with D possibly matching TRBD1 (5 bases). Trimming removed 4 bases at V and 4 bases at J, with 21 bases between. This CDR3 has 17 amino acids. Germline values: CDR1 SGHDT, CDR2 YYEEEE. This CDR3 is CASSLSVGPGGNQPQHF. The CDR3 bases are TGTGCCAGCAGCCTCTCGGTCGGGCCGGGGGGAAATCAGCCCCAGCATTTT.

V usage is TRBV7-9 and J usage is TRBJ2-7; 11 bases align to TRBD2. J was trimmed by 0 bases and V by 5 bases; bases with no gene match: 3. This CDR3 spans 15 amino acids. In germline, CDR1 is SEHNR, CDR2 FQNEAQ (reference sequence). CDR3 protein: CASSVGLADSYEQYF. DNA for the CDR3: TGTGCCAGCAGCGTGGGACTAGCGGACTCCTACGAGCAGTACTTC.

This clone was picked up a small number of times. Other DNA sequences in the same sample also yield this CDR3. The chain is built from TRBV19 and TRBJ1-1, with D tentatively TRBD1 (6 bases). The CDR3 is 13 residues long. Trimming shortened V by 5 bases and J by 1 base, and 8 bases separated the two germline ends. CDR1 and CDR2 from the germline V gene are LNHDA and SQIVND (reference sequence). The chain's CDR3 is CASSPTGNTEAFF. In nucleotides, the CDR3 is TGTGCCAGTAGTCCGACAGGGAACACTGAAGCTTTCTTT.

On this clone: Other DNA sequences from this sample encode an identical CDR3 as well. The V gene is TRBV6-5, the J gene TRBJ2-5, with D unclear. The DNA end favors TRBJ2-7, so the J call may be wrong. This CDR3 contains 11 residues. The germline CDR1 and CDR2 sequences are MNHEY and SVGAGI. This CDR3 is CASSYSNEQYF. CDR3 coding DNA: TGTGCCAGCAGTTACTCGAACGAGCAGTACTTC.

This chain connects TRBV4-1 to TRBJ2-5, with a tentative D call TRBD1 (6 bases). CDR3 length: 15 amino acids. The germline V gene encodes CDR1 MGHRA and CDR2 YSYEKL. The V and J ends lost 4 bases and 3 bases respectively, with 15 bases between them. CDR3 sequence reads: CASSLRKGVKETQYF. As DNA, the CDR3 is TGCGCCAGCAGCCTACGCAAGGGGGTTAAAGAGACCCAGTACTTC.

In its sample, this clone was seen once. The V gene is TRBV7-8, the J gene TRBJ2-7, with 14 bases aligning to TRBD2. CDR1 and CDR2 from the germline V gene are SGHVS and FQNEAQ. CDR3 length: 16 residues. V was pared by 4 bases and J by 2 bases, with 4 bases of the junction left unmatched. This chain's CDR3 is CASSSRLAGGPYEQYF. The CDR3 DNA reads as TGTGCCAGCAGCTCGAGACTAGCGGGAGGGCCCTACGAGCAGTACTTC.

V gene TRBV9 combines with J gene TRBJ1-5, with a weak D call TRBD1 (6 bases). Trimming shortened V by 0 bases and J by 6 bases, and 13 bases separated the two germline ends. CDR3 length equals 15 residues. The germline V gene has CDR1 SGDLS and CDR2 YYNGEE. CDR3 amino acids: CASSVGQGSGQPQHF. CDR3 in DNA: TGTGCCAGCAGCGTAGGTCAGGGGAGCGGTCAGCCCCAGCATTTT.

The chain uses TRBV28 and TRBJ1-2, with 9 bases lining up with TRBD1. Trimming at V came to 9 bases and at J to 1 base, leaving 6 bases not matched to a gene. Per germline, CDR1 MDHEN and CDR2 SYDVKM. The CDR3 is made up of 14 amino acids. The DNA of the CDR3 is TGTGCCAGTACTCCGGGACAGGGTAACTATGGCTACACCTTC. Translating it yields CASTPGQGNYGYTF.

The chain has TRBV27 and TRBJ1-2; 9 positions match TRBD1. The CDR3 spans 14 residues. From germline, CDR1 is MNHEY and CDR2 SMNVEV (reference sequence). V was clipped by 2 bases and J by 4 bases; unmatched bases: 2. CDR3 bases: TGTGCCAGCAGTTTACAGACAGGGGGCTATGGCTACACCTTC. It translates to CASSLQTGGYGYTF.

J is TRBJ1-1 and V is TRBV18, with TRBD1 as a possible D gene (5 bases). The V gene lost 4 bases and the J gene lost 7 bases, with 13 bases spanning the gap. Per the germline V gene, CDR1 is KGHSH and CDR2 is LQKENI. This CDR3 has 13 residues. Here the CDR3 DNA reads TGTGCCAGCTCACAAGGGGTATGGAGTGAAGCTTTCTTT. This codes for CASSQGVWSEAFF.

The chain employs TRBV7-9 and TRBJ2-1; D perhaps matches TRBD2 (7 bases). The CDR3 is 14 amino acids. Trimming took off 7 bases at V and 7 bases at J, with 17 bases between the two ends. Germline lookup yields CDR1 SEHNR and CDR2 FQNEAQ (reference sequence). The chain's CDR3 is CASTGGGAVNEQFF. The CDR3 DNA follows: TGTGCCAGCACGGGTGGGGGGGCGGTGAATGAGCAGTTCTTC.

CDR3 protein: CASSASPTGEISDTQYF. As DNA, the CDR3 is TGTGCCAGCAGCGCATCACCGACAGGGGAAATCTCAGATACGCAGTATTTT. The chain carries TRBV9 and TRBJ2-3; 8 nucleotides agree with TRBD1. With V trimmed by 3 bases and J by 4 bases, 13 bases remained unmatched. The CDR3 totals 17 residues. Germline assignment: CDR1 SGDLS and CDR2 YYNGEE.

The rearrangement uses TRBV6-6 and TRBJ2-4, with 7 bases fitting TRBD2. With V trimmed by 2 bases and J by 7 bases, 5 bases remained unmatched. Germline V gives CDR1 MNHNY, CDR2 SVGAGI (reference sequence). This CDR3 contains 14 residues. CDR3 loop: CASSYGGGGNIQYF. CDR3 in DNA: TGTGCCAGCAGTTACGGGGGGGGAGGCAACATTCAGTACTTC.

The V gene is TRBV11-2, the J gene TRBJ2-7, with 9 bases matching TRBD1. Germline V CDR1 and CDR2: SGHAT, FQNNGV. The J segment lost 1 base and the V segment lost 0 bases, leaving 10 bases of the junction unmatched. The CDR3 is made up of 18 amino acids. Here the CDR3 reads CASSLDWIGTGWSYEQYF. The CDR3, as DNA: TGTGCCAGCAGCTTAGATTGGATCGGGACAGGGTGGTCCTACGAGCAGTACTTC.

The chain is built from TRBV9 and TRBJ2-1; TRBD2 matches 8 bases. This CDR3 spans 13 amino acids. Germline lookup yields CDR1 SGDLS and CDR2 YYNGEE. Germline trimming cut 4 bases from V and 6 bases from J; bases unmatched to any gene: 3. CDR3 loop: CASSISGTNEQFF. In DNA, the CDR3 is TGTGCCAGCAGCATTAGCGGGACCAATGAGCAGTTCTTC.

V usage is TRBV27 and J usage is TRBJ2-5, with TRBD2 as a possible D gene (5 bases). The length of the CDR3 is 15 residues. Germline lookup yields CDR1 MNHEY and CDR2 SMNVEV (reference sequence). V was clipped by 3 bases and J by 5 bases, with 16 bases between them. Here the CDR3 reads CASSFGELAGETQYF. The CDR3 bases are TGTGCCAGCAGTTTTGGGGAGCTCGCTGGGGAGACCCAGTACTTC.

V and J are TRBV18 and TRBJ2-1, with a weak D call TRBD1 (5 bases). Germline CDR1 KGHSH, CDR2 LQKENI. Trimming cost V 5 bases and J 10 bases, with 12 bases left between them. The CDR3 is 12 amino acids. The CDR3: CASSTRQKEQFF. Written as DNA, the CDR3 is TGTGCCAGCTCAACACGACAGAAGGAGCAGTTCTTC.

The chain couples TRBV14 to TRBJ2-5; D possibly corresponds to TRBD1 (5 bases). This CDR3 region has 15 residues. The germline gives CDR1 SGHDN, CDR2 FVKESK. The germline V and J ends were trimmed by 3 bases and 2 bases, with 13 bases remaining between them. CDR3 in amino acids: CASSHGRGWQETQYF. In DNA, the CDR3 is TGTGCCAGCAGCCATGGAAGGGGTTGGCAAGAGACCCAGTACTTC.

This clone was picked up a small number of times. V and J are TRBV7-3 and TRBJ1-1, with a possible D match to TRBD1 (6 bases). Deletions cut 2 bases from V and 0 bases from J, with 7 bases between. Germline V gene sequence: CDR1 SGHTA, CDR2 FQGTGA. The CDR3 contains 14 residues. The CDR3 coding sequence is TGTGCCAGCAGCTTAGGACAGCTGAACACTGAAGCTTTCTTT. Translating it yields CASSLGQLNTEAFF.